These 18 T cell receptor beta chains were sequenced from one sample in a study of persistence of HIV-infected CD4 T cells (dated by TCRdb to about 2020). The treatment or condition label of this sample denotes: suppressive antiretroviral therapy. Cells were stimulated with lysates of CMV-infected fibroblasts at roughly 10 ug/mL. Memory populations depleted of antigen-responding cells were obtained by sorting nonresponding CD40L-negative CD69-negative CD45RO-high memory CD4+ T cells. The antigens of these receptors remain unknown. The immunoSEQ hsTCRB assay version 4, run in survey mode, was used to sequence TCRbeta repertoires from genomic DNA. TCRdb retrieved this table from immuneACCESS and kept in-frame rearrangements only. Not all clones are present; in checked studies, unresolved V genes account for under half, and no reason is known for the remainder. In this sample the table shows about 48,000 clones, around 75% of which occur a single time. Jointly, the top ten make up 3% of the sample.

The specimen was CD4+ T cells sorted from PBMCs after roughly 18-hour stimulation, collected from a patient who received antiretroviral therapy. Sample cell subset or site, as interpreted from the label and publication: CD40L-CD69- CD45RO-high memory CD4 T cells not responding to CMV lysate. Every receptor here comes from an adult man with HIV who was CMV-seropositive.

This chain uses TRBV19 with TRBJ1-5; a possible D gene is TRBD1 (5 bases). Germline assignment: CDR1 LNHDA and CDR2 SQIVND (reference sequence). The V end lost 6 bases, the J end lost 3 bases, and 12 bases lay between the germline ends. The CDR3 runs to 14 residues. CDR3 sequence: CASRADRHNQPQHF. CDR3 nucleotides: TGTGCCAGTAGAGCTGACAGACACAATCAGCCCCAGCATTTT.

J is TRBJ1-5 and V is TRBV18; D ambiguous. From germline, CDR1 is KGHSH and CDR2 LQKENI. The CDR3 consists of 17 residues. V gave up 2 bases and J gave up 1 base, with 15 bases separating them. The DNA for the CDR3 is TGTGCCAGCTCACCAAGCGGCGGGCTCAAAAGCAATCAGCCCCAGCATTTT. This sequence encodes CASSPSGGLKSNQPQHF.

The chain has TRBV7-2 and TRBJ1-5; TRBD1 aligns across 10 bases. CDR3 length: 17 amino acids. Germline loops: CDR1 SGHTA, CDR2 FQGNSA. J gave up 8 bases and V 5 bases, and 15 bases lay outside the gene matches. The CDR3 here is CASSPRGGGTGEKPQHF. The CDR3 DNA is TGTGCCAGCAGCCCAAGAGGGGGGGGGACAGGGGAAAAGCCCCAGCATTTT.

This clone was found a few times. V and J are TRBV10-1 and TRBJ2-2; 7 bases line up with TRBD2. J gave up 4 bases and V 0 bases, and 2 bases lay outside the gene matches. Per the germline V gene, CDR1 is WNHNN and CDR2 is SYGVQD (reference sequence). This CDR3 is built from 15 residues. For the CDR3, the DNA is TGCGCCAGCAGTGAGTCGGGAGGGATCACCGGGGAGCTGTTTTTT. Translated: CASSESGGITGELFF.

This rearrangement joins TRBV4-1 to TRBJ1-1, with a tentative D call TRBD1 (6 bases). Germline lookup yields CDR1 MGHRA and CDR2 YSYEKL. Trimming removed 4 bases from V and 0 bases from J, with 12 bases in between. The CDR3 sequence is 15 residues long. CDR3 residues: CASSREGQLNTEAFF. As DNA, the CDR3 is TGCGCCAGCAGCCGAGAAGGACAGCTGAACACTGAAGCTTTCTTT.

V is TRBV7-9 and J is TRBJ2-1, with D maybe TRBD1 (6 bases). Trimming stripped 5 bases from V and 7 bases from J, with 18 bases between. CDR1 and CDR2 from the germline V gene are SEHNR and FQNEAQ (reference sequence). The CDR3 sequence is 15 residues long. For the CDR3, the DNA is TGTGCCAGCAGCCCACGTCGGGCAGGGGAAAATGAGCAGTTCTTC. Translating it yields CASSPRRAGENEQFF.

V usage is TRBV3-1 (or the pseudogene TRBV3-2) and J usage is TRBJ1-3; no firm D call. CDR1 and CDR2 from the germline V gene are LGHDT and YNNKEL (reference sequence). This CDR3 spans 16 amino acids. With 3 bases removed from V and 0 bases from J, the gap between germline ends came to 12 bases. The CDR3 region has the DNA TGTGCCAGCAGCCACGACCCCGGACCCTCTGGAAACACCATATATTTT. It yields the protein CASSHDPGPSGNTIYF.

This clone has a handful of counts. The V gene is TRBV6-4, the J gene TRBJ1-1; 8 nucleotides align to TRBD1. The V segment lost 0 bases and the J segment 1 base; nucleotides outside the gene matches: 1. Germline loops: CDR1 MRHNA, CDR2 SNTAGT. The CDR3 is 15 residues long. As DNA, the CDR3 is TGTGCCAGCAGTGACTCCGGGACAGGGAACACTGAAGCTTTCTTT. This codes for CASSDSGTGNTEAFF.

DNA of the CDR3: TGTGCCTGGAGTGTACAAAGGGACGAGCAGTACTTC. Its protein is CAWSVQRDEQYF. This chain joins TRBV30 and TRBJ2-7, with unresolved D. This CDR3 has 12 amino acids. Trimming stripped 0 bases from V and 5 bases from J, with 8 bases between. The germline gives CDR1 GTSNPN, CDR2 SVGIG (reference sequence).

There are a few counts of this clone. This rearrangement joins TRBV30 to TRBJ1-6; 11 bases line up with TRBD1. CDR3 length: 18 residues. V was pared by 2 bases and J by 3 bases, with 9 bases of the junction left unmatched. The germline V gene has CDR1 GTSNPN and CDR2 SVGIG (reference sequence). The CDR3 sequence: CAWSRMSGTGGYNSPLHF. Written as DNA, the CDR3 is TGTGCCTGGAGTCGTATGAGCGGGACAGGGGGCTATAATTCACCCCTCCACTTT. The full variable domain, its missing parts supplied by reference TRBV30 and TRBJ1-6, is SQTIHQWPATLVQPVGSPLSLECTVEGTSNPNLYWYRQAAGRGLQLLFYSVGIGQISSEVPQNLSASRPQDRQFILSSKKLLLSDSGFYLCAWSRMSGTGGYNSPLHFGNGTRLTVT.

The chain links TRBV5-5 to TRBJ1-3; D gene ambiguous. CDR3 length: 15 amino acids. The germline gives CDR1 SGHKS, CDR2 YYEKEE (reference sequence). V was clipped by 6 bases and J by 2 bases, with 15 bases between them. CDR3 in amino acids: CASNTRGEPGNTIYF. The CDR3 DNA is TGTGCCAGCAATACCCGGGGTGAGCCTGGAAACACCATATATTTT.

Only one count was recorded for this clone. V is TRBV30 and J is TRBJ2-5; D could derive from TRBD1 or TRBD2 (5 bases each). V was shortened by 2 bases and J by 5 bases, with 12 bases between the two germline ends. Germline V gene data show CDR1 as GTSNPN and CDR2 as SVGIG (reference sequence). The CDR3 covers 13 residues. The CDR3 nucleotides are TGTGCCTGGAGTAGGGACCGTGGGGAGACCCAGTACTTC. Protein sequence: CAWSRDRGETQYF.

The chain combines TRBV24-1 with TRBJ2-5, with D perhaps given as TRBD1 or TRBD2 (6 bases each). Germline CDR1 and CDR2: KGHDR and SFDVKD. Trimming removed 7 bases at V and 0 bases at J, with 14 bases between. The CDR3 length is 15 residues. CDR3 in amino acids: CATRPPGAYQETQYF. CDR3 DNA sequence: TGTGCCACCAGGCCTCCGGGGGCATACCAAGAGACCCAGTACTTC.

J is TRBJ2-2 and V is TRBV6-6; the D gene is possibly TRBD1 (6 bases). The germline gives CDR1 MNHNY, CDR2 SVGAGI (reference sequence). V lost 5 bases and J 2 bases, leaving 9 bases between the germline ends. The CDR3 covers 14 residues. CDR3 sequence: CASSPTGNTGELFF. The CDR3 DNA reads TGTGCCAGCAGTCCGACAGGAAACACCGGGGAGCTGTTTTTT.

The CDR3 DNA reads as TGTGCCAGCAGTTACTCGATTGGGGAAGCTTTCTTT. The encoded protein is CASSYSIGEAFF. The V and J genes are TRBV6-6 and TRBJ1-1; D is unresolved. The V gene's germline CDR1 is MNHNY and CDR2 SVGAGI (reference sequence). V was shortened by 0 bases and J by 8 bases, with 7 bases between the two germline ends. The CDR3 contains 12 residues.

This sequence joins TRBV7-2 and TRBJ2-7; D possibly corresponds to TRBD2 (5 bases). In germline, CDR1 is SGHTA, CDR2 FQGNSA. This CDR3 comprises 13 residues. Trimming shortened V by 2 bases and J by 4 bases, and 9 bases separated the two germline ends. The CDR3 nucleotides are TGTGCCAGCAGCTTAATCGAGGGATACGAGCAGTACTTC. It yields the protein CASSLIEGYEQYF.

The chain is built from TRBV29-1 and TRBJ2-7, with D perhaps TRBD1 (5 bases). This CDR3 is 13 amino acids long. Trimming shortened V by 4 bases and J by 0 bases, and 10 bases separated the two germline ends. The germline V gene encodes CDR1 SQVTM and CDR2 ANQGSEA. CDR3 protein: CSVVEQASYEQYF. In nucleotides, the CDR3 is TGCAGCGTTGTTGAACAGGCCTCCTACGAGCAGTACTTC.

V usage is TRBV4-3 and J usage is TRBJ2-7; D is possibly TRBD1 (6 bases). Germline CDR1 LGHNA, CDR2 YSLEER. CDR3 size: 14 residues. V was shortened by 3 bases and J by 6 bases, with 15 bases between the two germline ends. This CDR3 reads CASSHSTATGEQYF. In DNA, the CDR3 is TGCGCCAGCAGCCACTCCACTGCGACAGGCGAGCAGTACTTC.